Below are 30 T cell receptor beta chains sequenced from a single sample in a study of T cells in Graves' hyperthyroidism and ophthalmopathy. Authors of the study amplified TCR beta CDR3 regions from RNA transcripts. The TCR CDR3 was amplified in a first-round RT-PCR using the HTBI primer set. TCRdb fed the multiplex PCR reads into MiXCR, producing one record per CDR3 protein. The sample yields around 340,000 distinct CDR3 sequences, around 20% seen once. Sequencing was carried out using blood. These receptor sequences come from a woman in her fifties or sixties with Graves' hyperthyroidism.

The chain joins TRBV5-1 to TRBJ2-7, with TRBD1 matching over 10 bases. The CDR3 has 15 residues. CDR1 is SGHRS and CDR2 is YFSETQ in the germline V gene. V lost 2 bases, J lost 4 bases, and 6 bases stayed unmatched. The CDR3 region has the DNA TGCGCCAGCAGCTTACTTCGGACAGGGGGATACGAGCAGTACTTC. It yields the protein CASSLLRTGGYEQYF.

The chain combines TRBV6-2 or TRBV6-3 with TRBJ1-1, with a possible D match to TRBD1 (5 bases). The germline V gene encodes CDR1 MNHEY and CDR2 SVGEGT. CDR3 size: 16 residues. V lost 5 bases and J lost 3, with 19 bases in between. The CDR3 loop reads CASSALGAGKDTEAFF. In nucleotides, the CDR3 is TGTGCCAGCAGTGCACTTGGGGCAGGGAAGGACACTGAAGCTTTCTTT.

This clonotype was counted ten times or more. The chain links TRBV20-1 to TRBJ1-2; D is undetermined. V lost 2 bases and J lost 2, with 9 bases in between. From germline, CDR1 is DFQATT and CDR2 SNEGSKA (reference sequence). This CDR3 is built from 13 residues. The CDR3 region is CSARQNLNYGYTF. For the CDR3, the DNA is TGCAGTGCTAGACAGAATTTAAACTATGGCTACACCTTC.

This sequence joins TRBV9 and TRBJ2-5; 7 bases fit TRBD2. CDR1 is SGDLS and CDR2 is YYNGEE in the germline V gene. V gave up 0 bases and J gave up 1 base; unmatched junction bases: 6. The CDR3 has 16 amino acids. CDR3 amino acids: CASSVGGGRGQETQYF. The CDR3 DNA reads as TGTGCCAGCAGCGTAGGGGGGGGACGGGGCCAAGAGACCCAGTACTTC.

The genes are TRBV7-2 and TRBJ1-3; no firm D call. Trimming cost V 5 bases and J 0 bases, with 14 bases left between them. The CDR3 consists of 16 residues. Germline V lookup: CDR1 SGHTA, CDR2 FQGNSA. The CDR3 DNA sequence: TGTGCCAGCAGCCGGAAGACATCTGGCTCTGGAAACACCATATATTTT. Translating gives CASSRKTSGSGNTIYF.

This clonotype has at least ten counts. The chain employs TRBV20-1 and TRBJ2-2; D possibly corresponds to TRBD2 (6 bases). The germline CDR1 and CDR2 sequences are DFQATT and SNEGSKA (reference sequence). The CDR3 runs to 16 residues. Trimming stripped 2 bases from V and 0 bases from J, with 13 bases between. For the CDR3, the DNA is TGCAGTGCTAGATTTCTCGCGGGGCCGAACACCGGGGAGCTGTTTTTT. Protein: CSARFLAGPNTGELFF.

This clonotype was seen only a few times. This rearrangement joins TRBV12-3 or TRBV12-4 to TRBJ2-1; D possibly corresponds to TRBD1 (6 bases). The V and J ends lost 1 base and 9 bases respectively, with 10 bases between them. The CDR3 length is 13 residues. CDR3 protein: CASSLGGQGEQFF. CDR3 nucleotides: TGTGCCAGCAGTTTAGGGGGGCAGGGTGAGCAGTTCTTC.

This clonotype was seen many times. The junction departs from germline at one end; a sequencing error may be responsible. This chain joins TRBV12-3 or TRBV12-4 and TRBJ2-5, with TRBD2 identical over 8 bases. The CDR3 contains 12 residues. The CDR3: CASSPPLAAPHF. For the CDR3, the DNA is TGTGCCAGCAGCCCCCCACTAGCGGCCCCGCACTTC.

In this sample, this clonotype turned up many times. The CDR3 coding sequence is TGTGCCAGCAGCTTAGACGGGACGAGTGGCTACACCTTC. This translates into CASSLDGTSGYTF. The chain carries TRBV7-6 and TRBJ1-2; maybe TRBD1 (5 bases). This CDR3 spans 13 amino acids. Germline V lookup: CDR1 SGHVS, CDR2 FNYEAQ. V was cut by 1 base and J by 7 bases, with 10 bases left in between. Full variable domain (remainder filled in from reference TRBV7-6 and TRBJ1-2): GAGVSQSPRYKVTKRGQDVALRCDPISGHVSLYWYRQALGQGPEFLTYFNYEAQQDKSGLPNDRFSAERPEGSISTLTIQRTEQRDSAMYRCASSLDGTSGYTFGSGTRLTVV.

This sequence joins TRBV14 and TRBJ2-5, with D perhaps being TRBD1 or TRBD2 (6 bases each). The V end was cut by 0 bases, the J end by 4 bases, with 12 bases between. The CDR3 extends over 15 amino acids. Germline values: CDR1 SGHDN, CDR2 FVKESK. Here the CDR3 reads CASSQDLSGAETQYF. CDR3 in DNA: TGTGCCAGCAGCCAAGATCTTTCGGGGGCAGAGACCCAGTACTTC.

This clonotype showed up just a few times. The rearrangement links TRBV6-1 to TRBJ1-4; D uncertain. Trimming cost V 5 bases and J 0 bases, with 7 bases left between them. This CDR3 has 14 residues. Germline V gene data show CDR1 as MNHNS and CDR2 as SASEGT. CDR3 sequence: CASSSTSTNEKLFF. CDR3 in DNA: TGTGCCAGCAGTTCGACATCAACTAATGAAAAACTGTTTTTT.

Ten or more counts support this clonotype. The DNA for the CDR3 is TGTGCCAGCAGCTTAGGCCAGGATAGCGGGGAAAGCTCCTACGAGCAGTACTTC. This gives the protein CASSLGQDSGESSYEQYF. The rearrangement joins TRBV13 to TRBJ2-7; 8 bases line up with TRBD2. The CDR3 is 18 residues long. Germline CDR1 and CDR2: PRHDT and FYEKMQ (reference sequence). J gave up 0 bases and V 0 bases, and 10 bases lay outside the gene matches.

The chain joins TRBV2 to TRBJ2-5; 7 bases align to TRBD1. The CDR3 totals 14 residues. The germline V gene has CDR1 SNHLY and CDR2 FYNNEI. Losses at the gene ends were 8 bases for V and 5 bases for J; bases not matched to a gene: 11. Written as DNA, the CDR3 is TGTGCCAGCGGGCGAGTCGGGACAGCTGAGACCCAGTACTTC. It translates to CASGRVGTAETQYF.

This clonotype showed up just a few times. This sequence joins TRBV20-1 and TRBJ2-5, with TRBD2 matching over 14 bases. This CDR3 has 15 residues. The V and J ends lost 1 base and 4 bases, in that order; junction bases with no gene match: 2. From germline, CDR1 is DFQATT and CDR2 SNEGSKA (reference sequence). The CDR3 sequence is CSARGTSGGSETQYF. For the CDR3, the DNA is TGCAGTGCTAGAGGGACTAGCGGGGGGTCAGAGACCCAGTACTTC.

The CDR3 coding sequence is TGTGCCAGCAGCCAGTCCTCGACAGAAGAGACCCAGTACTTC. Residues: CASSQSSTEETQYF. The chain joins TRBV12-3 or TRBV12-4 to TRBJ2-5; D possibly corresponds to TRBD1 (5 bases). Trimming took off 6 bases at V and 3 bases at J, with 14 bases between the two ends. This CDR3 comprises 14 residues.

This clonotype was found once. The V and J genes are TRBV19 and TRBJ1-2; 9 nucleotides agree with TRBD1. The CDR3 runs 15 residues. With 6 bases clipped from V and 6 bases from J, the junction kept 11 bases outside the gene matches. Germline V gene lookup returns CDR1 LNHDA and CDR2 SQIVND (reference sequence). For the CDR3, the DNA is TGTGCCAGTAGGACATTAGGGGGACAGGGCGATGGCTACACCTTC. This translates into CASRTLGGQGDGYTF.

This clonotype has ten or more counts. This chain connects TRBV30 to TRBJ2-5; no firm D call. Germline V gives CDR1 GTSNPN, CDR2 SVGIG (reference sequence). The V and J ends lost 1 base and 2 bases respectively, with 8 bases between them. The CDR3 length is 13 residues. CDR3 sequence reads: CAWSAFLQETQYF. In DNA, the CDR3 is TGTGCCTGGAGTGCTTTCCTACAAGAGACCCAGTACTTC.

The chain employs TRBV10-3 and TRBJ2-2, with 10 bases lining up with TRBD2. V dropped 0 bases and J dropped 5; count of bases not matched to a gene: 3. The CDR3 sequence is 16 residues long. CDR1 is ENHRY and CDR2 is SYGVKD in the germline V gene. CDR3 DNA sequence: TGTGCCATCAGTGAGTCTGGACTAGCGGTTACCGGGGAGCTGTTTTTT. Translation: CAISESGLAVTGELFF.

The rearrangement uses TRBV7-9 and TRBJ1-2; perhaps TRBD1 as D (5 bases). The CDR3 covers 16 residues. Trimming pared 0 bases from V and 4 bases from J, leaving 15 bases between. In germline, CDR1 is SEHNR, CDR2 FQNEAQ (reference sequence). CDR3 loop: CASSLAGQASIYGYTF. The CDR3 DNA reads TGTGCCAGCAGCTTAGCCGGACAAGCAAGTATCTATGGCTACACCTTC.

This clonotype has a count of ten or more. An end of the junction does not agree with germline; a read error may underlie this. This chain uses TRBV5-1 with TRBJ1-4; 8 nucleotides agree with TRBD1. The CDR3 spans 14 residues. Per germline, CDR1 SGHRS and CDR2 YFSETQ. The CDR3, as DNA: TGCGCCAGCAGTTTGGGACAGGTGGATGAAAAACTGTTTTTT. Translation gives CASSLGQVDEKLFF.

This clonotype showed up many times. This rearrangement joins TRBV28 to TRBJ2-2; no clear D gene. Germline V gives CDR1 MDHEN, CDR2 SYDVKM. Trimming pared 2 bases from V and 5 bases from J, leaving 9 bases between. The length of the CDR3 is 14 residues. The CDR3 region has the DNA TGTGCCAGCAGTTTAAGGGTTCGAACCGGGGAGCTGTTTTTT. Amino acids: CASSLRVRTGELFF.

The chain links TRBV14 to TRBJ2-3; a possible D gene is TRBD2 (5 bases). The CDR3 contains 14 residues. The V gene lost 3 bases and the J gene lost 5 bases, with 12 bases spanning the gap. In germline, CDR1 is SGHDN, CDR2 FVKESK. CDR3 amino acids: CASSQGGLGDTQYF. CDR3 DNA: TGTGCCAGCAGCCAGGGCGGACTGGGAGATACGCAGTATTTT.

The chain has TRBV6-6 and TRBJ2-2, with TRBD1 matching 10 bases. This CDR3 comprises 16 residues. Germline CDR1 reads MNHNY; CDR2 reads SVGAGI (reference sequence). V lost 0 bases to trimming and J lost 5 bases; unmatched junction nucleotides: 3. The CDR3 region has the DNA TGTGCCAGCAGTTACTCGAGGACAGGGGGAACCGGGGAGCTGTTTTTT. Translating it yields CASSYSRTGGTGELFF.

V and J are TRBV18 and TRBJ2-1; 9 bases are a match to TRBD1. The length of the CDR3 is 14 residues. With V trimmed by 3 bases and J by 12 bases, 9 bases remained unmatched. Per the germline V gene, CDR1 is KGHSH and CDR2 is LQKENI. As DNA, the CDR3 is TGTGCCAGCTCACCCGAGGGACAGGGATGGGGGCAGTTCTTC. This encodes CASSPEGQGWGQFF.

This clonotype has ten or more counts. This chain connects TRBV2 to TRBJ2-3; D call uncertain. CDR3 size: 15 residues. Trimming shortened V by 3 bases and J by 5 bases, and 15 bases separated the two germline ends. The germline V gene has CDR1 SNHLY and CDR2 FYNNEI. CDR3 sequence (DNA): TGTGCCAGCAGTGAGAGATATTGGCGCGGAGATACGCAGTATTTT. It yields the protein CASSERYWRGDTQYF.

In this sample, this clonotype turned up many times. The chain couples TRBV11-3 to TRBJ2-5, with TRBD1 as a possible D gene (5 bases). Germline V CDR1 and CDR2: SGHNT, YENEEA. The CDR3 consists of 14 residues. V dropped 0 bases and J dropped 4 bases, with 9 bases sitting between them. The CDR3: CASSLEGVGETQYF. Written as DNA, the CDR3 is TGTGCCAGCAGCTTAGAAGGGGTTGGAGAGACCCAGTACTTC.

The genes are TRBV9 and TRBJ1-2, with TRBD1 identical over 7 bases. V lost 3 bases to trimming and J lost 4 bases; unmatched junction nucleotides: 6. The CDR3 length is 14 residues. Germline-derived CDR1 and CDR2 are SGDLS and YYNGEE. The CDR3 DNA follows: TGTGCCAGCAGCGGATTCGGGACAGTCTATGGCTACACCTTC. It codes for CASSGFGTVYGYTF. Drawing the rest from reference TRBV9 and TRBJ1-2, the complete variable domain is DSGVTQTPKHLITATGQRVTLRCSPRSGDLSVYWYQQSLDQGLQFLIQYYNGEERAKGNILERFSAQQFPDLHSELNLSSLELGDSALYFCASSGFGTVYGYTFGSGTRLTVV.

This clonotype has just a few counts. This chain joins TRBV12-5 and TRBJ2-7, with TRBD1 identical over 7 bases. The CDR3 is made up of 17 amino acids. V gave up 0 bases and J gave up 4 bases; unmatched junction bases: 12. Germline values: CDR1 LGHNT, CDR2 FRNRAP. The CDR3 reads CASGLVLFGQGVYEQYF. In DNA form, the CDR3 reads TGTGCTAGTGGTTTGGTACTATTTGGGCAGGGGGTTTACGAGCAGTACTTC.

This chain links TRBV6-6 with TRBJ2-3; D not resolved. This CDR3 spans 15 amino acids. V lost 0 bases to trimming and J lost 3 bases, with 10 bases between them. CDR1 and CDR2 from the germline V gene are MNHNY and SVGAGI (reference sequence). The CDR3 sequence: CASSYSLAGTDTQYF. DNA for the CDR3: TGTGCCAGCAGTTACTCGTTGGCTGGGACAGATACGCAGTATTTT.

This clonotype was seen repeatedly, ten times or more. The chain joins TRBV18 to TRBJ2-1; 13 nucleotides align to TRBD2. CDR3 size: 17 residues. Germline CDR1 reads KGHSH; CDR2 reads LQKENI. J lost 6 bases, V lost 2 bases, and 7 bases had no gene match. Here the CDR3 reads CASSPSSGTSGANEQFF. Written as DNA, the CDR3 is TGTGCCAGCTCACCATCTTCCGGGACTAGCGGGGCCAATGAGCAGTTCTTC. Looking up the rest from reference TRBV18 and TRBJ2-1 gives the full variable domain: NAGVMQNPRHLVRRRGQEARLRCSPMKGHSHVYWYRQLPEEGLKFMVYLQKENIIDESGMPKERFSAEFPKEGPSILRIQQVVRGDSAAYFCASSPSSGTSGANEQFFGPGTRLTVL.